This is a list of T cell receptor beta chains from one sample in a study of technical replicates of blood from a few donors. TCRdb keeps only in-frame clones here, not all; method: immunoSEQ multiplex PCR. The sample shows over 60,000 clones, roughly 86% of them seen only once. Specimen: PBMCs. These receptors were collected from a human donor in good health. Some clones in this sample may be carry-over from other donors' samples. CDR3s include the opening cysteine and the closing phenylalanine or tryptophan. A D gene is named only where the DNA matches it firmly. A row's size may be missing; if present it is once, few, many or a size class.

clone size,D gene,V gene,J gene,CDR3 DNA,CDR3 protein
.,TRBD1,TRBV7-9,TRBJ2-1,TGTGCCAGCAGCTTAGGGGACAGGGGGTCCTCTATAGTCCAGTTCTTC,CASSLGDRGSSIVQFF
.,.,TRBV6-5,TRBJ2-1,TGTGCCAGCAGTCCCGTGGGGGCGGAGCAGTTCTTC,CASSPVGAEQFF
.,.,TRBV6-5,TRBJ1-5,TGTGCCAGCACTGCAGGGATCGGGCAGCCCCAGCATTTT,CASTAGIGQPQHF
.,.,TRBV7-3,TRBJ2-7,TGTGCCAGCTCCCGGGGGTTCGGGGACGAGCAGTACTTC,CASSRGFGDEQYF
.,.,TRBV11-2,TRBJ2-6,TGTGCCAGCAGCACTTACAGGAGGGGCTCTGGGGCCAACGTCCTGACTTTC,CASSTYRRGSGANVLTF
.,TRBD1,TRBV19,TRBJ2-3,TGTGCCAGTAGTATCCAGGGCAGGGGGGATACGCAGTATTTT,CASSIQGRGDTQYF
few,.,TRBV2,TRBJ2-7,TGTGCCAGCAGCGTTATGAGAGAGCAGTACTTC,CASSVMREQYF
.,.,TRBV7-3,TRBJ2-7,TGTGCCAGCAGCTTAGTACAGAGCTACGAGCAGTACTTC,CASSLVQSYEQYF
.,.,TRBV2,TRBJ2-7,TGTGCCAGCAGTGAAGATCCTAGCTACGAGCAGTACTTC,CASSEDPSYEQYF
.,.,TRBV4-2,TRBJ1-1,TGTGCCAGCAGCCAAGAACCAGGGGAAACTGAAGCTTTCTTT,CASSQEPGETEAFF
.,TRBD2,TRBV2,TRBJ2-7,TGTGCCAGCACCCCACAAGGCGGGGGAGGTGCCGAGCAGTACTTC,CASTPQGGGGAEQYF
.,TRBD1,TRBV19,TRBJ1-4,TGTGCCAGTAGCTCGGGACAGACTAATGAAAAACTGTTTTTT,CASSSGQTNEKLFF
.,.,TRBV5-1,TRBJ2-6,TGCGCCAGTCGGGGGACAGAAATTTCTGGGGGGGCCAACGTCCTGACTTTC,CASRGTEISGGANVLTF
once,TRBD2,TRBV7-6,TRBJ2-1,TGTGCCAGCAGCACGCTAGCGGACTCCTACAATGAGCAGTTCTTC,CASSTLADSYNEQFF
.,TRBD1,TRBV6-5,TRBJ1-1,TGTGCCAGCAGAGCACAGGGGGCAGGCACTGAAGCTTTCTTT,CASRAQGAGTEAFF
.,TRBD2,TRBV7-2,TRBJ2-1,TGTGCCAGCAGCACCCCATCTAGCGGAGGCTCCTACAATGAGCAGTTCTTC,CASSTPSSGGSYNEQFF
.,.,TRBV7-8,TRBJ1-3,TGTGCCAGCAGCCCAGGAGGGCTGAGCTCTGGAAACACCATATATTTT,CASSPGGLSSGNTIYF
.,TRBD1,TRBV7-9,TRBJ2-1,TGTGCCAGCAGCGCACCGGGACAGGGGCATAATGAGCAGTTCTTC,CASSAPGQGHNEQFF
.,.,TRBV6-1,TRBJ1-2,TGTGCCAGCATTCCTACCCCTCGGGGGTATGATGGCTACACCTTC,CASIPTPRGYDGYTF
.,TRBD1,TRBV7-9,TRBJ2-6,TGTGCCAGCAGCTTTGGGACAGGGCTTTCCAACGTCCTGACTTTC,CASSFGTGLSNVLTF
.,TRBD2,TRBV5-1,TRBJ2-5,TGCGCCAGCAGCGTCTCTAGCGGGGGGATGGGAGAGACCCAGTACTTC,CASSVSSGGMGETQYF
.,TRBD2,TRBV5-5,TRBJ2-1,TGTGCCAGCAGCTTGGCCTCGGGACTAGCGTTTGCTGAGCAGTTCTTC,CASSLASGLAFAEQFF
.,.,TRBV7-2,TRBJ2-1,TGTGCCAGCAGCTTAAATCGTCAGGGTCCCGGCTCCTACAATGAGCAGTTCTTC,CASSLNRQGPGSYNEQFF
once,.,TRBV9,TRBJ2-3,TGTGCCAGCAGCCCGCGGACATCATCTAGCACAGATACGCAGTATTTT,CASSPRTSSSTDTQYF
.,.,TRBV14,TRBJ1-3,TGTGCCAGCAGCCCTCAGCGTGTCTCTGGAAACACCATATATTTT,CASSPQRVSGNTIYF
.,.,TRBV6-1,TRBJ2-7,TGTGCCAGCAGTGAACAGAGCGGTAGCTCCTACGAGCAGTACTTC,CASSEQSGSSYEQYF
.,.,TRBV5-1,TRBJ2-7,TGCGCCAGCAGCTTGAATCGCGGCTCCTACGAGCAGTACTTC,CASSLNRGSYEQYF
.,TRBD1,TRBV30,TRBJ1-1,TGTGCCTGGAGTGTGGCAGGGGGTCTCACTGAAGCTTTCTTT,CAWSVAGGLTEAFF
.,.,TRBV7-2,TRBJ2-1,TGTGCCAGCAGCCCCTACTACTACAATGAGCAGTTCTTC,CASSPYYYNEQFF
.,.,TRBV10-3,TRBJ2-2,TGTGCCATCGGAGGAGGAAGCGGGGAGCTGTTTTTT,CAIGGGSGELFF
.,.,TRBV25-1,TRBJ1-2,TGTGCCAGCAGTGAGGGAGCTGGCTACACCTTC,CASSEGAGYTF
few,TRBD2,TRBV27,TRBJ2-1,TGTGCCAGCAGTCCGTGGACTAGCGGGGACAATGAGCAGTTCTTC,CASSPWTSGDNEQFF
.,.,TRBV5-6,TRBJ2-1,TGTGCCAGCAGTCCCGGGGGGCTTGGATTTAATGAGCAGTTCTTC,CASSPGGLGFNEQFF
.,TRBD2,TRBV4-1,TRBJ2-1,TGCGCCAGCAGCCTTCAAGCGGGGGGACAGACAAAACGGGAGCAGTTCTTC,CASSLQAGGQTKREQFF
once,TRBD1,TRBV30,TRBJ1-2,TGTGCCTGGAGTAAGGGGGCTGGCTATGGCTACACCTTC,CAWSKGAGYGYTF
.,.,TRBV19,TRBJ1-2,TGTGCCTCCAGGGACATCGCCTTATACTATGGCTACACCTTC,CASRDIALYYGYTF
.,TRBD1,TRBV11-1,TRBJ2-7,TGTGCCAGCAGCGTATTGGGACAGCTATCCTACGAGCAGTACTTC,CASSVLGQLSYEQYF
.,.,TRBV6-6,TRBJ2-3,TGTGCCAGCTTGGACATTGCGGGGTACACAGATACGCAGTATTTT,CASLDIAGYTDTQYF
.,.,TRBV5-4,TRBJ2-7,TGTGCCAGCAGCTTCGACAGCTACGAGCAGTACTTC,CASSFDSYEQYF
.,.,TRBV29-1,TRBJ2-1,TGCAGCGTTGAAGATCTTGGTGCTAGCTTCGCCTACAATGAGCAGTTCTTC,CSVEDLGASFAYNEQFF
.,TRBD1,TRBV18,TRBJ2-7,TGTGCCAGCTCACCACCGTCCGCAGGGGGTAGGGAGCAGTACTTC,CASSPPSAGGREQYF
.,TRBD1,TRBV11-3,TRBJ2-7,TGTGCCAGCAGCCTGGACAGGGGGCGGTCCGAGCAGTACTTC,CASSLDRGRSEQYF
.,TRBD2,TRBV7-2,TRBJ2-3,TGTGCCAGCAGCTCACCGGGACTAGCGGGACTCACAGATACGCAGTATTTT,CASSSPGLAGLTDTQYF